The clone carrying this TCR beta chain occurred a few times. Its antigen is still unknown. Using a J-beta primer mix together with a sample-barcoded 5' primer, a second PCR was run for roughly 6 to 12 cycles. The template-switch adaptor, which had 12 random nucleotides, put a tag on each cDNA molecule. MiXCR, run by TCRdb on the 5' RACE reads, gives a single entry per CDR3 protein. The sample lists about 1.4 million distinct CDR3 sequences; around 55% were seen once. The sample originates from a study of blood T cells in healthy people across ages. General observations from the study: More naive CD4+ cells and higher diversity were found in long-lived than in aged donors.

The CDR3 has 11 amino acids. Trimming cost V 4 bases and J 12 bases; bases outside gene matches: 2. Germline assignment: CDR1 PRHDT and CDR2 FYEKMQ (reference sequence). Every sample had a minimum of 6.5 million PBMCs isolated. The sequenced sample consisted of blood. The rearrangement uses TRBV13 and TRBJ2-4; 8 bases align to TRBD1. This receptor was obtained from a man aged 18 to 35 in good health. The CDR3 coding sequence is TGTGCCAGCAGCTCGGGACAGGATCAGTACTTC. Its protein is CASSSGQDQYF.